A single sample is the source of the 21 T cell receptor beta chains below, sequenced in a study of low-dose radiotherapy and immunotherapy resistance in tumors. Priming of first-strand cDNA relied on TRAV- and TRBV-specific primers (covering alpha and beta chains). TCR amplification ran 15 to 25 PCR cycles using constant-region and V-primer adapter primers. MiXCR, run by TCRdb on the reads, gives a single entry per CDR3 protein. The data contain tens of thousands of distinct CDR3 sequences, 26% of them singletons. This sample's time point: before trial treatment. Source: PBMCs, taken before treatment. Receptors originate from a male donor with rectosigmoid adenocarcinoma.

At least ten counts were recorded for this clonotype. The CDR3 sequence: CASSENAGDTQYF. CDR3 DNA sequence: TGTGCCAGCAGCGAAAACGCAGGGGATACGCAGTATTTT. V and J are TRBV7-2 and TRBJ2-3; D perhaps matches TRBD1 (5 bases). The CDR3 contains 13 residues. Trimming removed 5 bases from V and 6 bases from J, with 12 bases in between. From germline, CDR1 is SGHTA and CDR2 FQGNSA.

This clonotype came up many times. The chain carries TRBV19 and TRBJ2-1; D unclear. Trimming removed 7 bases from V and 8 bases from J, with 21 bases in between. The germline V gene encodes CDR1 LNHDA and CDR2 SQIVND (reference sequence). There are 15 residues in the CDR3. The CDR3 region is CASNLPGVGSHEQFF. In nucleotides, the CDR3 is TGTGCCAGTAACCTGCCAGGCGTAGGTTCCCATGAGCAGTTCTTC. Complete variable domain (other parts from reference TRBV19 and TRBJ2-1): DGGITQSPKYLFRKEGQNVTLSCEQNLNHDAMYWYRQDPGQGLRLIYYSQIVNDFQKGDIAEGYSVSREKKESFPLTVTSAQKNPTAFYLCASNLPGVGSHEQFFGPGTRLTVL.

The sample holds many counts of this clonotype. V usage is TRBV20-1 and J usage is TRBJ2-3; D may be TRBD2 (5 bases). V was clipped by 0 bases and J by 2 bases, with 15 bases between them. The CDR3 has 16 residues. The germline CDR1 and CDR2 sequences are DFQATT and SNEGSKA (reference sequence). The CDR3 reads CSARDGAVPSTDTQYF. The CDR3 DNA is TGCAGTGCTAGAGATGGAGCGGTTCCCTCCACAGATACGCAGTATTTT.

This clonotype was picked up a small number of times. This chain joins TRBV25-1 and TRBJ2-5; 7 bases are shared with TRBD1. V was clipped by 6 bases and J by 5 bases; unmatched bases: 3. The CDR3 loop spans 12 amino acids. The germline gives CDR1 MGHDK, CDR2 SYGVNS. CDR3 DNA: TGTGCCAGCAGAGGGGGCATGGAGACCCAGTACTTC. The encoded protein is CASRGGMETQYF.

A note on this clonotype: One base away lies a much larger clone, so this may be a sequencing read error. The V and J genes are TRBV30 and TRBJ2-1, with D possibly matching TRBD1 (5 bases). V lost 7 bases and J lost 2, with 12 bases in between. The CDR3 has 13 amino acids. Germline CDR1 is GTSNPN and CDR2 is SVGIG (reference sequence). The CDR3: CALVGQTYNEQFF. CDR3 in DNA: TGTGCCTTAGTGGGGCAAACCTACAATGAGCAGTTCTTC.

This clonotype was counted a few times. The genes are TRBV7-2 and TRBJ2-2; a weak D match, TRBD2 (6 bases). From germline, CDR1 is SGHTA and CDR2 FQGNSA. Trimming pared 1 base from V and 5 bases from J, leaving 8 bases between. This CDR3 region has 14 residues. The CDR3 reads CASSLVRETGELFF. The CDR3 region has the DNA TGTGCCAGCAGCTTAGTCCGGGAGACCGGGGAGCTGTTTTTT. Variable domain in full (rest from reference TRBV7-2 and TRBJ2-2): GAGVSQSPSNKVTEKGKDVELRCDPISGHTALYWYRQSLGQGLEFLIYFQGNSAPDKSGLPSDRFSAERTGGSVSTLTIQRTQQEDSAVYLCASSLVRETGELFFGEGSRLTVL.

This clonotype was counted at least ten times. The rearrangement links TRBV14 to TRBJ2-3; 8 bases match TRBD2. Trimming removed 5 bases from V and 3 bases from J; junction bases left unmatched: 10. The CDR3 spans 16 residues. Per the germline V gene, CDR1 is SGHDN and CDR2 is FVKESK. Here the CDR3 reads CASSAQPGLVTDTQYF. In nucleotides, the CDR3 is TGTGCCAGCAGCGCCCAACCGGGACTAGTGACAGATACGCAGTATTTT.

This clonotype was seen ten or more times. The gene calls are TRBV4-2 and TRBJ2-3, with TRBD2 matching over 7 bases. The V gene's germline CDR1 is LGHNA and CDR2 YNFKEQ. V shed 3 bases and J 4 bases; nucleotides not matched to a gene: 10. CDR3 size: 16 residues. The CDR3 sequence is CASSQSSGPGADTQYF. Written as DNA, the CDR3 is TGTGCCAGCAGCCAGTCTAGCGGCCCCGGCGCAGATACGCAGTATTTT.

This clonotype has ten or more counts. J is TRBJ2-7 and V is TRBV28; D is perhaps TRBD1 or TRBD2 (5 bases each). V was cut by 5 bases and J by 12 bases, with 11 bases left in between. This CDR3 spans 10 amino acids. CDR1 and CDR2 from the germline V gene are MDHEN and SYDVKM. CDR3 in amino acids: CASSGGTLYF. CDR3 sequence (DNA): TGTGCCAGCAGTGGGGGAACTTTGTACTTC.

This clonotype was recorded at least ten times. The rearrangement uses TRBV7-2 and TRBJ2-2; D gene ambiguous. Germline CDR1 reads SGHTA; CDR2 reads FQGNSA. Deletions cut 5 bases from V and 1 base from J, with 5 bases between. The CDR3 is 13 residues long. For the CDR3, the DNA is TGTGCCAGCAGCCAATTGAACACCGGGGAGCTGTTTTTT. It is translated as CASSQLNTGELFF.

This clonotype is classed as medium-sized. The chain employs TRBV6-1 and TRBJ2-1; TRBD2 matches 9 bases. The CDR3 has 21 residues. The germline gives CDR1 MNHNS, CDR2 SASEGT. The ends lost 6 bases at V and 2 bases at J; junction bases unmatched: 23. CDR3 bases: TGTGCCAGCAGCCAGTGGGGGGGAGCAAACGTAGCGGGAGCACCCTACAATGAGCAGTTCTTC. This encodes CASSQWGGANVAGAPYNEQFF.

This chain joins TRBV5-3 and TRBJ2-1; D ambiguous. TRBV5-3 is annotated as an ORF whose role is uncertain. The CDR3 is made up of 14 amino acids. Trimming took off 8 bases at V and 3 bases at J, with 15 bases between the two ends. The CDR3 spells CASSRYRDYNEQFF. CDR3 bases: TGTGCCAGCAGCAGATACAGAGACTACAATGAGCAGTTCTTC.

The gene calls are TRBV4-1 and TRBJ2-3, with D maybe TRBD2 (6 bases). The CDR3 length is 13 residues. Germline CDR1 is MGHRA and CDR2 is YSYEKL. Trimming took off 3 bases at V and 4 bases at J, with 8 bases between the two ends. The CDR3 nucleotides read TGCGCCAGCAGCCATGGGACTTCAGATACGCAGTATTTT. Its translation: CASSHGTSDTQYF.

This clonotype was seen repeatedly, ten times or more. The J gene is TRBJ2-1, the V gene TRBV12-3 or TRBV12-4; TRBD1 might be the D (5 bases). The CDR3 extends over 12 amino acids. The V end lost 3 bases, the J end lost 8 bases, and 8 bases lay between the germline ends. In nucleotides, the CDR3 is TGTGCCAGCAGTTTGGGGCGCGATGAGCAGTTCTTC. Translated: CASSLGRDEQFF.

In the case of this clonotype: A far larger clone is off by one base, so a read error is likely. J is TRBJ1-5 and V is TRBV6-6; tentatively, D is TRBD1 (6 bases). CDR3 length: 13 residues. Germline V gene sequence: CDR1 MNHNY, CDR2 SVGAGI (reference sequence). Trimming cost V 5 bases and J 11 bases, with 16 bases left between them. CDR3 nucleotide sequence: TGTGCCAGCAGTGTAGTCAGGACAGTGACCCAGCATTTT. Protein product: CASSVVRTVTQHF.

Many counts were recorded for this clonotype. The chain combines TRBV7-2 with TRBJ2-5, with D perhaps TRBD1 or TRBD2 (7 bases each). In germline, CDR1 is SGHTA, CDR2 FQGNSA. Trimming removed 5 bases at V and 7 bases at J, with 14 bases between. The CDR3 covers 13 residues. In nucleotides, the CDR3 is TGTGCCAGCAGCCCCGACAGGGAGGGGACCCAGTACTTC. Protein: CASSPDREGTQYF.

This clonotype was picked up many times. This chain joins TRBV15 and TRBJ2-5, with a possible D match to TRBD2 (6 bases). In germline, CDR1 is LNHNV, CDR2 YYDKDF (reference sequence). Trimming shortened V by 2 bases and J by 6 bases, and 19 bases separated the two germline ends. This CDR3 has 16 amino acids. CDR3 sequence reads: CATSRPSSSAPQTQYF. Here the CDR3 DNA reads TGTGCCACCAGCAGACCGAGCTCTAGCGCCCCACAGACCCAGTACTTC.

This clonotype was found many times. The chain employs TRBV28 and TRBJ1-1; D not certain. This CDR3 has 11 amino acids. Trimming pared 10 bases from V and 10 bases from J, leaving 16 bases between. Germline V CDR1 and CDR2: MDHEN, SYDVKM. DNA for the CDR3: TGTGCCACCCGAGGGTCCCGGGTAGCTTTCTTT. It encodes CATRGSRVAFF.

This clonotype was observed many times. The V and J genes are TRBV7-3 and TRBJ2-1; D is possibly TRBD1 or TRBD2 (5 bases each). The CDR3 has 13 residues. The germline V gene has CDR1 SGHTA and CDR2 FQGTGA. The V and J ends lost 4 bases and 9 bases respectively, with 13 bases between them. The CDR3 sequence is CASSSHHGTEQFF. Here the CDR3 DNA reads TGTGCCAGCAGCTCCCATCATGGGACTGAGCAGTTCTTC.

This clonotype occurred many times. This rearrangement joins TRBV28 to TRBJ2-1; D may be TRBD1 (6 bases). The CDR3 totals 15 residues. Germline assignment: CDR1 MDHEN and CDR2 SYDVKM. Trimming cost V 7 bases and J 4 bases, with 17 bases left between them. The CDR3: CASTPAQTGYNEQFF. DNA of the CDR3: TGTGCCAGCACCCCGGCACAAACAGGGTACAATGAGCAGTTCTTC.

This clonotype came up many times. The gene calls are TRBV5-6 and TRBJ2-7; D remains ambiguous. Germline loops: CDR1 SGHDT, CDR2 YYEEEE. Trimming pared 0 bases from V and 6 bases from J, leaving 7 bases between. CDR3 length: 12 residues. As DNA, the CDR3 is TGTGCCAGCAGCTTGGGGGCCCCCGAGCAGTACTTC. It translates to CASSLGAPEQYF.